The 31 T cell receptor beta chains below come from one sample, sequenced in a study of blood T cell repertoires in COVID-19. The data were produced by immunoSEQ multiplex PCR, yet TCRdb's version contains in-frame clones alone and is incomplete. The sample lists about 210,000 clones, roughly nine tenths occurring once. The sample taken for sequencing was peripheral blood. These receptors were obtained from a woman in her 70s with acute or convalescent COVID-19.

This chain joins TRBV12-5 and TRBJ2-5; 11 bases align to TRBD1. Unmatched junction bases numbered 5, after V lost 6 bases and J lost 2 bases. There are 15 residues in the CDR3. Looked up from germline, CDR1 is LGHNT and CDR2 is FRNRAP. CDR3 amino acids: CASGRGQGGQETQYF. The CDR3, as DNA: TGTGCTAGTGGACGGGGACAGGGGGGTCAAGAGACCCAGTACTTC.

This chain joins TRBV6-1 and TRBJ1-1; no clear D gene. The CDR3 loop spans 14 amino acids. Trimming removed 1 base from V and 7 bases from J, with 13 bases in between. Germline-derived CDR1 and CDR2 are MNHNS and SASEGT. CDR3 region: CASSEGPVPSEAFF. The CDR3 DNA reads TGTGCCAGCAGTGAAGGTCCAGTCCCCAGTGAAGCTTTCTTT.

This clone was seen once. This chain connects TRBV4-3 to TRBJ1-2, with D possibly TRBD1 on 5 matching bases. The germline V gene has CDR1 LGHNA and CDR2 YSLEER. V lost 0 bases and J 3 bases, leaving 8 bases between the germline ends. There are 14 residues in the CDR3. CDR3 sequence (DNA): TGCGCCAGCAGCCAAGAGGGGGGACACTATGGCTACACCTTC. Its translation: CASSQEGGHYGYTF.

The chain links TRBV18 to TRBJ1-3; 8 bases line up with TRBD1. J lost 4 bases, V lost 6 bases, and 14 bases had no gene match. CDR1 and CDR2 from the germline V gene are KGHSH and LQKENI. The CDR3 is 17 amino acids. CDR3 residues: CASSQFFGQGTGNTIYF. In DNA, the CDR3 is TGTGCCAGCTCCCAGTTTTTTGGACAGGGAACGGGAAACACCATATATTTT. Variable domain in full (rest from reference TRBV18 and TRBJ1-3): NAGVMQNPRHLVRRRGQEARLRCSPMKGHSHVYWYRQLPEEGLKFMVYLQKENIIDESGMPKERFSAEFPKEGPSILRIQQVVRGDSAAYFCASSQFFGQGTGNTIYFGEGSWLTVV.

The chain joins TRBV11-2 to TRBJ1-1; 7 bases are a match to TRBD1. CDR1 is SGHAT and CDR2 is FQNNGV in the germline V gene. V lost 2 bases to trimming and J lost 7 bases; unmatched junction nucleotides: 4. The CDR3 is 13 amino acids. In nucleotides, the CDR3 is TGTGCCAGCAGCTTAAGGGGGCAGGGTGAAGCTTTCTTT. Protein product: CASSLRGQGEAFF. Variable domain in full (rest from reference TRBV11-2 and TRBJ1-1): EAGVAQSPRYKIIEKRQSVAFWCNPISGHATLYWYQQILGQGPKLLIQFQNNGVVDDSQLPKDRFSAERLKGVDSTLKIQPAKLEDSAVYLCASSLRGQGEAFFGQGTRLTVV.

Here the CDR3 reads CASSEIQGGLADTQYF. The CDR3 nucleotides are TGTGCCAGCAGTGAAATTCAGGGGGGCTTGGCAGATACGCAGTATTTT. The rearrangement uses TRBV6-1 and TRBJ2-3, with a possible D match to TRBD1 (7 bases). The V gene lost 2 bases and the J gene lost 4 bases, with 16 bases spanning the gap. The CDR3 extends over 16 amino acids. Germline values: CDR1 MNHNS, CDR2 SASEGT.

The rearrangement joins TRBV29-1 to TRBJ2-3; D gene ambiguous. Trimming took off 4 bases at V and 1 base at J, with 12 bases between the two ends. This CDR3 has 14 residues. The germline CDR1 and CDR2 sequences are SQVTM and ANQGSEA. In DNA, the CDR3 is TGCAGCGTTGGGGCGAGAGTCGGCACAGATACGCAGTATTTT. This encodes CSVGARVGTDTQYF.

Turning to this clone: The same CDR3 is also encoded by other DNA sequences in this sample. V usage is TRBV9 and J usage is TRBJ2-1; possibly TRBD2 for D (6 bases). CDR1 SGDLS and CDR2 YYNGEE come from the germline V gene. The length of the CDR3 is 14 residues. V lost 0 bases and J lost 2, with 6 bases in between. CDR3 sequence: CASSVGGTYNEQFF. DNA of the CDR3: TGTGCCAGCAGCGTAGGCGGGACCTACAATGAGCAGTTCTTC.

This chain connects TRBV7-2 to TRBJ1-6; 9 nucleotides agree with TRBD1. The CDR3 extends over 15 amino acids. Germline lookup yields CDR1 SGHTA and CDR2 FQGNSA. The V and J ends lost 1 base and 10 bases, in that order; junction bases with no gene match: 5. CDR3 loop: CASSLVIQGASPLHF. The CDR3 nucleotides are TGTGCCAGCAGCTTAGTAATACAGGGGGCCTCACCCCTCCACTTT.

This chain joins TRBV28 and TRBJ2-3; a possible D gene is TRBD2 (6 bases). V shed 4 bases and J shed 10 bases, with 12 bases lying between them. The V gene's germline CDR1 is MDHEN and CDR2 SYDVKM. CDR3 length: 12 amino acids. The CDR3 DNA sequence: TGTGCCAGCAGTTCCCGACTAGTCGCGCAGTATTTT. This codes for CASSSRLVAQYF.

In this sample, this clone turned up a few times. The chain combines TRBV6-2 or TRBV6-3 with TRBJ1-1, with D perhaps TRBD1 (5 bases). The germline CDR1 and CDR2 sequences are MNHEY and SVGEGT. This CDR3 is built from 13 residues. With 2 bases removed from V and 3 bases from J, the gap between germline ends came to 7 bases. The CDR3 region has the DNA TGTGCCAGCAGTTACGAAGGGGACACTGAAGCTTTCTTT. Its translation is CASSYEGDTEAFF.

The chain recombines TRBV6-5 with TRBJ1-1; weak D call: TRBD1 (5 bases). The CDR3 length is 14 residues. The germline gives CDR1 MNHEY, CDR2 SVGAGI. The ends were cut back, 3 bases at V and 5 bases at J, with 13 bases in the middle. The CDR3 nucleotides are TGTGCCAGCAGTTATGGGCAGGGTTGGACTGAAGCTTTCTTT. This gives the protein CASSYGQGWTEAFF.

The rearrangement links TRBV19 to TRBJ2-7, with 8 nucleotides matching TRBD1. The CDR3 consists of 14 residues. The germline gives CDR1 LNHDA, CDR2 SQIVND (reference sequence). The V gene end was trimmed by 6 bases and the J gene end by 3 bases; junction bases not matched to a gene: 7. DNA of the CDR3: TGTGCCAGTAGCCTCCGGGACAGGCTCTACGAGCAGTACTTC. This encodes CASSLRDRLYEQYF.

The chain employs TRBV13 and TRBJ2-1, with 7 bases fitting TRBD1. The V gene end was trimmed by 5 bases and the J gene end by 7 bases; junction bases not matched to a gene: 11. Germline V CDR1 and CDR2: PRHDT, FYEKMQ (reference sequence). The CDR3 length is 15 residues. The CDR3 sequence: CASSTRQGRGNEQFF. The CDR3 DNA sequence: TGTGCCAGCAGCACTCGACAGGGCCGGGGTAATGAGCAGTTCTTC.

This rearrangement joins TRBV5-1 to TRBJ1-2; D is perhaps TRBD1 (6 bases). Trimming removed 3 bases at V and 2 bases at J, with 11 bases between. Germline values: CDR1 SGHRS, CDR2 YFSETQ. This CDR3 region has 14 residues. CDR3 protein: CASSWADSNYGYTF. CDR3 coding DNA: TGCGCCAGCAGCTGGGCGGACAGCAACTATGGCTACACCTTC.

CDR3 DNA: TGTGCCAGCAGCGCCGAGAGGAGAGATAAGTACAATGAGCAGTTCTTC. Translating gives CASSAERRDKYNEQFF. The gene calls are TRBV11-2 and TRBJ2-1; D uncertain. This CDR3 has 16 residues. Germline loops: CDR1 SGHAT, CDR2 FQNNGV. Trimming removed 5 bases at V and 4 bases at J, with 18 bases between.

The V call is TRBV6-6, the J call TRBJ1-3; tentatively, D is TRBD1 (6 bases). The V end was cut by 7 bases, the J end by 6 bases, with 16 bases between. The CDR3 is 14 residues long. Germline lookup yields CDR1 MNHNY and CDR2 SVGAGI (reference sequence). The CDR3 sequence: CASTRGHPENTIYF. As DNA, the CDR3 is TGTGCCAGCACCAGGGGACACCCTGAAAACACCATATATTTT.

The chain joins TRBV5-1 to TRBJ1-6; no reliable D call. This CDR3 region has 15 residues. The V end was cut by 0 bases, the J end by 2 bases, with 6 bases between. The V gene's germline CDR1 is SGHRS and CDR2 YFSETQ. The DNA for the CDR3 is TGCGCCAGCAGCTTGGACAGAACCTATAATTCACCCCTCCACTTT. Amino acid sequence: CASSLDRTYNSPLHF.

In regard to this clone: One end of the junction fails to match germline, which may point to a read error. The DNA of the CDR3 is TGTGCTAGCAGCACCGGAGTGCAAGAGACCCAGTACTTC. Its protein is CASSTGVQETQYF. This sequence joins TRBV7-7 and TRBJ2-5; no firm D call. Germline-derived CDR1 and CDR2 are SSHAT and FNYEAQ (reference sequence). The length of the CDR3 is 13 residues.

V and J are TRBV11-3 and TRBJ2-7; D possibly corresponds to TRBD1 (6 bases). The germline CDR1 and CDR2 sequences are SGHNT and YENEEA. Trimming shortened V by 0 bases and J by 3 bases, and 9 bases separated the two germline ends. The CDR3 contains 14 residues. In DNA form, the CDR3 reads TGTGCCAGCAGCTTAGAAGGGACAATCTACGAGCAGTACTTC. Protein sequence: CASSLEGTIYEQYF.

This chain links TRBV3-1 (or the pseudogene TRBV3-2) with TRBJ2-1; TRBD2 matches 8 bases. Germline assignment: CDR1 LGHDT and CDR2 YNNKEL (reference sequence). The CDR3 is 17 amino acids. Germline trimming cut 3 bases from V and 8 bases from J; bases unmatched to any gene: 15. In nucleotides, the CDR3 is TGTGCCAGCAGCCACGCCCAGGGACTAGGTATTTTTCATGAGCAGTTCTTC. Translated: CASSHAQGLGIFHEQFF.

This clone was counted a few times. J is TRBJ1-3 and V is TRBV4-1; 9 nucleotides match TRBD1. CDR3 length: 16 amino acids. V was pared by 0 bases and J by 2 bases, with 2 bases of the junction left unmatched. The V gene's germline CDR1 is MGHRA and CDR2 YSYEKL. This chain's CDR3 is CASSQDGTGTGNTIYF. CDR3 nucleotide sequence: TGCGCCAGCAGCCAAGATGGGACAGGGACTGGAAACACCATATATTTT.

The chain links TRBV6-4 to TRBJ1-1, with 7 nucleotides matching TRBD1. V trimming: 5 bases; J trimming: 1 base; junction bases outside the gene matches: 4. The CDR3 is 14 residues long. Germline CDR1 MRHNA, CDR2 SNTAGT. In nucleotides, the CDR3 is TGTGCCAGCAGTCCAGGACAGGAGAACACTGAAGCTTTCTTT. It is translated as CASSPGQENTEAFF.

The sample holds a few counts of this clone. This chain joins TRBV18 and TRBJ1-2, with a weak D call TRBD1 (5 bases). V gave up 5 bases and J gave up 4 bases, with 8 bases separating them. In germline, CDR1 is KGHSH, CDR2 LQKENI. The CDR3 loop spans 12 amino acids. The DNA of the CDR3 is TGTGCCAGCTCAGTCCAGGGCTATGGCTACACCTTC. Its protein product is CASSVQGYGYTF. The variable domain in full, with the rest retrieved from reference TRBV18 and TRBJ1-2, is NAGVMQNPRHLVRRRGQEARLRCSPMKGHSHVYWYRQLPEEGLKFMVYLQKENIIDESGMPKERFSAEFPKEGPSILRIQQVVRGDSAAYFCASSVQGYGYTFGSGTRLTVV.

The rearrangement joins TRBV4-2 to TRBJ1-4; D gene uncertain. V lost 4 bases, J lost 4 bases, and 13 bases lay in between. The CDR3 spans 15 residues. Per the germline V gene, CDR1 is LGHNA and CDR2 is YNFKEQ. The CDR3 DNA follows: TGTGCCAGCAGCCCTCCCGGGTGGAGTAATGAAAAACTGTTTTTT. Protein: CASSPPGWSNEKLFF.

V usage is TRBV7-8 and J usage is TRBJ1-2, with D possibly matching TRBD1 (6 bases). Trimming shortened V by 4 bases and J by 7 bases, and 16 bases separated the two germline ends. The CDR3 covers 14 residues. Germline CDR1 and CDR2: SGHVS and FQNEAQ. CDR3 in DNA: TGTGCCAGCAGCTCGGGAGGGGCGGGGGCTGGCTACACCTTC. It specifies CASSSGGAGAGYTF. Filled out from reference TRBV7-8 and TRBJ1-2, the complete variable domain reads GAGVSQSPRYKVAKRGQDVALRCDPISGHVSLFWYQQALGQGPEFLTYFQNEAQLDKSGLPSDRFFAERPEGSVSTLKIQRTQQEDSAVYLCASSSGGAGAGYTFGSGTRLTVV.

In this sample, this clone turned up once. The chain is built from TRBV7-8 and TRBJ1-5; D remains unclear. Trimming took off 8 bases at V and 0 bases at J, with 5 bases between the two ends. There are 12 residues in the CDR3. CDR1 and CDR2 (germline): SGHVS, FQNEAQ. The CDR3 DNA is TGTGCCAGCGGCAATAGCAATCAGCCCCAGCATTTT. It encodes CASGNSNQPQHF.

This CDR3 is CASSLVNEALPLYNSPLHF. The CDR3 DNA reads TGCGCCAGCAGCTTGGTCAACGAGGCTCTCCCCCTCTATAATTCACCCCTCCACTTT. This chain links TRBV5-1 with TRBJ1-6; D gene unclear. The germline V gene encodes CDR1 SGHRS and CDR2 YFSETQ. The ends were cut back, 0 bases at V and 3 bases at J, with 19 bases in the middle. This CDR3 has 19 residues. The variable domain in full, with the rest retrieved from reference TRBV5-1 and TRBJ1-6, is KAGVTQTPRYLIKTRGQQVTLSCSPISGHRSVSWYQQTPGQGLQFLFEYFSETQRNKGNFPGRFSGRQFSNSRSEMNVSTLELGDSALYLCASSLVNEALPLYNSPLHFGNGTRLTVT.

This chain uses TRBV6-5 with TRBJ1-1, with no clear D. V shed 7 bases and J shed 5 bases, with 11 bases lying between them. Germline V gene data show CDR1 as MNHEY and CDR2 as SVGAGI. The CDR3 sequence is 12 residues long. Written as DNA, the CDR3 is TGTGCCAGCACCCGGGGAGGGACTGAAGCTTTCTTT. Protein sequence: CASTRGGTEAFF.

This chain uses TRBV2 with TRBJ1-4; D not certain. Per the germline V gene, CDR1 is SNHLY and CDR2 is FYNNEI. This CDR3 spans 13 amino acids. Trimming shortened V by 4 bases and J by 8 bases, and 11 bases separated the two germline ends. The CDR3 region is CASSAGPGEKLFF. The CDR3 DNA sequence: TGTGCCAGCAGTGCAGGACCGGGGGAAAAACTGTTTTTT.

This clone was seen only once. The chain is built from TRBV18 and TRBJ1-3; D might be TRBD1 (6 bases). V was cut by 3 bases and J by 2 bases, with 11 bases left in between. The germline V gene encodes CDR1 KGHSH and CDR2 LQKENI. This CDR3 has 15 residues. The CDR3 region is CASSPVDRTGNTIYF. The CDR3 nucleotides read TGTGCCAGCTCACCGGTAGACAGGACTGGAAACACCATATATTTT.